Following are 9 T cell receptor beta chains from one sample sequenced in a study of blood T cell repertoires in COVID-19. Data came from immunoSEQ multiplex PCR; TCRdb stores just in-frame clones and leaves some out. The sample lists under 45,000 clones; around nine tenths were seen once. Sequenced: peripheral blood. These receptors originate from a woman in her forties with acute or convalescent COVID-19.

This CDR3 is CASSRGGGGGNTGELFF. For the CDR3, the DNA is TGTGCCAGCAGCCGAGGGGGTGGCGGGGGAAACACCGGGGAGCTGTTTTTT. The V gene is TRBV7-3, the J gene TRBJ2-2, with D maybe TRBD2 (7 bases). This CDR3 comprises 17 residues. V lost 5 bases to trimming and J lost 2 bases, with 18 bases between them. Germline lookup yields CDR1 SGHTA and CDR2 FQGTGA.

In this sample, this clone turned up once. This chain links TRBV9 with TRBJ1-2; perhaps TRBD1 as D (6 bases). This CDR3 has 16 residues. The V end lost 0 bases, the J end lost 8 bases, and 20 bases lay between the germline ends. The germline V gene encodes CDR1 SGDLS and CDR2 YYNGEE. The CDR3 coding sequence is TGTGCCAGCAGCGTAGTAGGCAGGGGCCCCGTGGAGGGCTACACCTTC. It yields the protein CASSVVGRGPVEGYTF.

The chain links TRBV28 to TRBJ2-3; D possibly corresponds to TRBD2 (5 bases). The V end lost 3 bases, the J end lost 0 bases, and 7 bases lay between the germline ends. CDR3 length: 14 amino acids. Germline lookup yields CDR1 MDHEN and CDR2 SYDVKM. The chain's CDR3 is CASSFGGSTDTQYF. CDR3 in DNA: TGTGCCAGCAGTTTTGGCGGGAGCACAGATACGCAGTATTTT.

This chain links TRBV27 with TRBJ1-1; D unclear. Trimming took 6 bases from V and 6 from J, leaving 17 bases between them. There are 14 residues in the CDR3. Per the germline V gene, CDR1 is MNHEY and CDR2 is SMNVEV (reference sequence). The CDR3 is CASSSPRPTPEAFF. The CDR3 DNA sequence: TGTGCCAGCAGCTCCCCGAGGCCTACCCCTGAAGCTTTCTTT.

This clone has just one count. The chain carries TRBV4-2 and TRBJ1-2; D not resolved. Germline V gene lookup returns CDR1 LGHNA and CDR2 YNFKEQ. The ends were cut back, 2 bases at V and 2 bases at J, with 12 bases in the middle. The CDR3 runs to 15 residues. CDR3 region: CASSQRYSLNYGYTF. The CDR3 coding sequence is TGTGCCAGCAGCCAACGATACAGTCTGAACTATGGCTACACCTTC.

This clone was observed once. This chain uses TRBV5-6 with TRBJ1-2; D not certain. The CDR3 is made up of 13 amino acids. Per the germline V gene, CDR1 is SGHDT and CDR2 is YYEEEE. V dropped 1 base and J dropped 4 bases, with 8 bases sitting between them. CDR3 region: CASSLTPPYGYTF. As DNA, the CDR3 is TGTGCCAGCAGCTTGACACCACCCTATGGCTACACCTTC.

This clone has just one count. The J gene is TRBJ1-1, the V gene TRBV27; a possible D gene is TRBD1 (5 bases). The CDR3 sequence is 14 residues long. From germline, CDR1 is MNHEY and CDR2 SMNVEV (reference sequence). V lost 3 bases to trimming and J lost 4 bases, with 12 bases between them. The CDR3 loop reads CASSFFRDSTEAFF. The CDR3 DNA reads TGTGCCAGCAGTTTCTTCCGGGACTCCACTGAAGCTTTCTTT.

This chain links TRBV5-1 with TRBJ2-2; TRBD1 matches at 9 bases. The V gene end was trimmed by 4 bases and the J gene end by 5 bases; junction bases not matched to a gene: 9. This CDR3 spans 16 amino acids. The germline V gene has CDR1 SGHRS and CDR2 YFSETQ. The CDR3 region is CASSLALDRGTGELFF. CDR3 sequence (DNA): TGCGCCAGCAGCCTAGCATTGGACAGGGGTACCGGGGAGCTGTTTTTT.

The chain is built from TRBV19 and TRBJ2-7; 10 nucleotides agree with TRBD2. V dropped 7 bases and J dropped 0; count of bases not matched to a gene: 9. Germline-derived CDR1 and CDR2 are LNHDA and SQIVND (reference sequence). This CDR3 contains 16 residues. The CDR3 sequence: CASTPSGLAASYEQYF. Here the CDR3 DNA reads TGTGCCAGTACCCCAAGCGGACTAGCGGCCTCCTACGAGCAGTACTTC.